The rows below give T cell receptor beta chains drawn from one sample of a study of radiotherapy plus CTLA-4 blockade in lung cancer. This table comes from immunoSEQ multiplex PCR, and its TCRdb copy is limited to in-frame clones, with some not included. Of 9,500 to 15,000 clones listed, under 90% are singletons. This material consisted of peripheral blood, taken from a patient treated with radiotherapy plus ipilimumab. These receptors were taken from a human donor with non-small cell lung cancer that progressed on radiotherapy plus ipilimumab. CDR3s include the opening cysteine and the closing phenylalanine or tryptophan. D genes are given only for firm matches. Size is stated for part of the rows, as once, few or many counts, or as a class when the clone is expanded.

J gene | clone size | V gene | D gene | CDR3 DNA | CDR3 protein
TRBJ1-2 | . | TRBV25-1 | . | TGTGCCAGCAGTGGGATCGGACAGACCTATGGCTACACCTTC | CASSGIGQTYGYTF
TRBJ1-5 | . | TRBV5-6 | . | TGTGCCAGCAGCTTGGGCAGAAGGCAGCCCCAGCATTTT | CASSLGRRQPQHF
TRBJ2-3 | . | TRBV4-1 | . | TGCGCCAGCAGCCAAGATAGGGCCCGGGGGGCAAGCACAGATACGCAGTATTTT | CASSQDRARGASTDTQYF
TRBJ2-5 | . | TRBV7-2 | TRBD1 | TGTGCCAGCAGCTTAGTTCCAGGGGGATTGGAGACCCAGTACTTC | CASSLVPGGLETQYF
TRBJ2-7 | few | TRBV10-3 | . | TGTGCCACCACGCCGGTACAGGACGTGGAGCAGTACTTC | CATTPVQDVEQYF
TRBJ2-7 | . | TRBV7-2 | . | TGTGCCAGCAGCTTTACAGAATACTACGAGCAGTACTTC | CASSFTEYYEQYF
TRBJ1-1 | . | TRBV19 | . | TGTGCCAGTCGGACTGGGACGGTGAACACTGAAGCTTTCTTT | CASRTGTVNTEAFF
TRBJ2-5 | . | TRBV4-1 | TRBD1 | TGCGCCAGCAGCCCCCCTGAGGACAGGCCCGACCAAGAGACCCAGTACTTC | CASSPPEDRPDQETQYF
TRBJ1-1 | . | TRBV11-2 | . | TGCGCCAGCAGCTTACAATTCCTGAACACTGAAGCTTTCTTT | CASSLQFLNTEAFF
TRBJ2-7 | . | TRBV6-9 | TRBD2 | TGTGCCAGCAGTTACCGCCGGGGAGGGTCCTACGAGCAGTACTTC | CASSYRRGGSYEQYF
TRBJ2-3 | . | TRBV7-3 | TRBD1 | TGTGCCAGCAGCCCGGGACAGGGGGTGACAGATACGCAGTATTTT | CASSPGQGVTDTQYF
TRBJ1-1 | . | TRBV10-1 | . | TGCGCCAGCAGTGAGAGGGATGTCACTGAAGCTTTCTTT | CASSERDVTEAFF
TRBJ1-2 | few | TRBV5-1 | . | TGCGCCAGCAGCTTGGTCCTGGGGGCGAACTATGGCTACACCTTC | CASSLVLGANYGYTF
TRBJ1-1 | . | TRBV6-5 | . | TGTGCCAGCAGTTACCAGCCTATGGGTAGTACTGAAGCTTTCTTT | CASSYQPMGSTEAFF
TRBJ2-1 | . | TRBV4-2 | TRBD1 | TGTGCCAGCAGCCAAGCCGACAGGGACAATGAGCAGTTCTTC | CASSQADRDNEQFF
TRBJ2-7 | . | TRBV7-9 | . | TGTGCCAGCAACTCCCCGCCTGGGTACGAGCAGTACTTC | CASNSPPGYEQYF
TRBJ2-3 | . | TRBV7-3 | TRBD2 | TGTGCCAGCAGCTCCTCCGGGACTAGCGGGGGGGCCGCAGATACGCAGTATTTT | CASSSSGTSGGAADTQYF
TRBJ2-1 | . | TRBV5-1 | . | TGCGCCAGCAGCTTGGGACAGGGAGGCAATGAGCAGTTCTTC | CASSLGQGGNEQFF
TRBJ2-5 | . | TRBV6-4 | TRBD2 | TGTGCCAGCAGTGATAGGGCACTGATCACTAGCGGGGGGGCCGGAGAGACCCAGTACTTC | CASSDRALITSGGAGETQYF
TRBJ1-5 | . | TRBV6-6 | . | TGTGCCAGCGGGGGGGGAGATGAGGGTAGCAATCAGCCCCAGCATTTT | CASGGGDEGSNQPQHF
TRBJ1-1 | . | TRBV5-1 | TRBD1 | TGCGCCAGCAGCCTGCGGACAGGGGAGGGGAACACTGAAGCTTTCTTT | CASSLRTGEGNTEAFF
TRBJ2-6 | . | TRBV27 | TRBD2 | TGTGCCAGCAGTTTCCTTAGCGGGGGGTACTCTGGGGCCAACGTCCTGACTTTC | CASSFLSGGYSGANVLTF
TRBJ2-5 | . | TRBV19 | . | TGTGCCAGTAGTATTACAGGGCGGGAGACCCAGTACTTC | CASSITGRETQYF
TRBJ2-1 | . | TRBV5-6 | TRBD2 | TGTGCCAGCAGCTCCCAACGGACTAGCGGCGAGCAGTTCTTC | CASSSQRTSGEQFF
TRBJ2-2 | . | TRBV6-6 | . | TGTGCCAGCAGGGGGGCGGGGAACACCGGGGAGCTGTTTTTT | CASRGAGNTGELFF
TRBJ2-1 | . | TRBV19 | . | TGTGCCAGTAGTATAATCCAGCGCAATGAGCAGTTCTTC | CASSIIQRNEQFF
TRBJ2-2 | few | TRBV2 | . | TGTGCCAGCAGTGTAACCGGGGGCCCCGGGGAGCTGTTTTTT | CASSVTGGPGELFF
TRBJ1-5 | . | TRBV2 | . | TGTGCCAGCAGTGCCGACAGGTTCCCTGATCAGCCCCAGCATTTT | CASSADRFPDQPQHF
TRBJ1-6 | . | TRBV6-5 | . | TGTGCCAGCAGTTTCGCTACCCCCCCCAGGGGTTCACCCCTCCACTTT | CASSFATPPRGSPLHF
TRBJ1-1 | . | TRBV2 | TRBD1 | TGTGCCAGCTCCGGGACAGGCACTGAAGCTTTCTTT | CASSGTGTEAFF
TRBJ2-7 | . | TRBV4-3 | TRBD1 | TGCGCCAGCAGCCCCAAAACAGGGGACTACGAGCAGTACTTC | CASSPKTGDYEQYF
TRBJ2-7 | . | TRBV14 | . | TGTGCCAGCAGCCAAGATTTGGCTTCCTACGAGCAGTACTTC | CASSQDLASYEQYF
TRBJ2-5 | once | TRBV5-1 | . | TGCGCCAGCAGCCCTAAGCCGGCAGGGGAGGTTCAGGGGACCCAGTACTTC | CASSPKPAGEVQGTQYF
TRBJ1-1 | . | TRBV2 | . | TGTGCCAGCAGTGGCTTGGGAGGGGAGCGGGCTGAAGCTTTCTTT | CASSGLGGERAEAFF
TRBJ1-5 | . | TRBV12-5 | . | TGTGCTAGTGGTTTGACAGGGAGCAATCAGCCCCAGCATTTT | CASGLTGSNQPQHF
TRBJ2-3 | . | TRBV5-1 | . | TGCGCCAGCAGCTTGGCCCTGGGCGGGGTCACAGATACGCAGTATTTT | CASSLALGGVTDTQYF
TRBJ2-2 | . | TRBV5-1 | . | TGCGCCAGCAGCTTGTACACCTCGAACACCGGGGAGCTGTTTTTT | CASSLYTSNTGELFF
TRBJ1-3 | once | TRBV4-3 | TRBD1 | TGCGCCAGCAGCCAATCAACAGGGGAGGGAAACACCATATATTTT | CASSQSTGEGNTIYF
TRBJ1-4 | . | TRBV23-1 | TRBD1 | TGCGCCAGCAGTCAAGAGGACAGGGAGGACGAAAAACTGTTTTTT | CASSQEDREDEKLFF
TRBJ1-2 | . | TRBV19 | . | TGTGCCAGTAGGCGGGACCGACCGGGGCTTAACTATGGCTACACCTTC | CASRRDRPGLNYGYTF
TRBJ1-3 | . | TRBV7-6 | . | TGTGCCAGCAGCCCGAAGATACAGGGCACAGGAAACACCATATATTTT | CASSPKIQGTGNTIYF
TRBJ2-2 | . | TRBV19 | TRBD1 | TGTGCCAGTAAGAGGGACAGGGCCACCGGGGAGCTGTTTTTT | CASKRDRATGELFF
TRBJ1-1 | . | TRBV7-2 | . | TGTGCCAGCAGCTTACCAGTCGGGGTTGAAGCTTTCTTT | CASSLPVGVEAFF
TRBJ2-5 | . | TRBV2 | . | TGTGCCAGCAGGACTGTACAAGAGACCCAGTACTTC | CASRTVQETQYF
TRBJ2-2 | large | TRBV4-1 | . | TGCGCCAGCAGCCCTCTGACCGGGGAGCTGTTTTTT | CASSPLTGELFF
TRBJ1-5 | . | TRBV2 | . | TGTGCCAGCGGGTTCCGCGATCAGCCCCAGCATTTT | CASGFRDQPQHF
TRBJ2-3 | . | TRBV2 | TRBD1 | TGTGCCAGCAAACCCAGGGGGCTAAGTGATACGCAGTATTTT | CASKPRGLSDTQYF
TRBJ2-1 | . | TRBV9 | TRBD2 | TGTGCCAGCAGCGTAAGGGGAGCGGGGGAGGAGCAGTTCTTC | CASSVRGAGEEQFF
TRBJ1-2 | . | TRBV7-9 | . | TGTGCCAGCAGCTTAGCGCGGGACTATGGCTACACCTTC | CASSLARDYGYTF
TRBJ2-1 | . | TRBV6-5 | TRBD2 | TGTGCCAGCAGTCGACTAGCGGGGGCCGGGGGTGAGCAGTTCTTC | CASSRLAGAGGEQFF
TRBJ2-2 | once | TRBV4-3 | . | TGCGCCAGCAGCCGCACAGGGGCGGGGGGCAGCACCGGGGAGCTGTTTTTT | CASSRTGAGGSTGELFF
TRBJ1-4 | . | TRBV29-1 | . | TGCAGCGCCGGGGGGGGATTGGGTGAAAAACTGTTTTTT | CSAGGGLGEKLFF
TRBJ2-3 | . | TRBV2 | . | TGTGCCAGCAGTACCCCCTTCACAGATACGCAGTATTTT | CASSTPFTDTQYF
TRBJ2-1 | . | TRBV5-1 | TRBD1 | TGCGCCAGCGGGTACAGGGGTAACGATGAGCAGTTCTTC | CASGYRGNDEQFF
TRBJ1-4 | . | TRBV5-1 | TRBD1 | TGCGCCAGCAGCTCTGGACAGGGCGAAAAACTGTTTTTT | CASSSGQGEKLFF
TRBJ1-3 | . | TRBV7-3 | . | TGTGCCAGCAGCTTACCCGGGTCCGGAAACACCATATATTTT | CASSLPGSGNTIYF
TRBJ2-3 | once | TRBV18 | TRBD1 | TGTGCCAGCTCACCGATGACAGGGATTACTAGCACAGATACGCAGTATTTT | CASSPMTGITSTDTQYF
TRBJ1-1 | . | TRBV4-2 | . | TGTGCCAGCAGCCAAGATCCCGGGGGACGTGGAAACACTGAAGCTTTCTTT | CASSQDPGGRGNTEAFF